This TCR beta chain was identified during a study of blood T cell repertoires in COVID-19. Study background: T cells, B-cell-depleted T cells, or PBMCs supplied cDNA or gDNA.

TCRdb's table, derived via immunoSEQ multiplex PCR, lists solely in-frame clones and lacks some. The sample lists tens of thousands of clones; approximately 84% were seen once. CDR1 MGHDK and CDR2 SYGVNS come from the germline V gene. The CDR3 is 17 residues long. V was pared by 11 bases and J by 5 bases, with 17 bases of the junction left unmatched. The sample holds one count of this clone. This sequence joins TRBV25-1 and TRBJ2-3, with 12 bases aligning to TRBD1. Sample: peripheral blood. The clonotype comes from a man older than 75 in a cohort sampled during active COVID-19. CDR3: CASQNTGTGGIIDTQYF. The DNA of the CDR3 is TGTGCCTCCCAGAACACTGGGACAGGGGGCATAATAGATACGCAGTATTTT.